These 6 T cell receptor beta chains originate from one sample sequenced in a study of cytomegalovirus exposure and HLA in healthy donors (dated by TCRdb to 2015 to 2018). Library generation was performed with the immunoSEQ multiplex PCR assay. For the multiplex PCR, a mixture combining 60 forward primers for TCR Vbeta segments and 13 reverse primers for TCR Jbeta segments was used. TCRdb carries this immuneACCESS record with in-frame sequences only. Its versions omit some clonotypes, under half of them owing to an unresolved V gene in the studies checked, with the rest unexplained. The sample yields 150,000 or so clones; about 76% were counted once. The top ten clones comprise 6% to 8.5% of the sample. The sequenced material came from PBMCs. The receptors here all came from a man aged 25-45 years in good health and CMV-seropositive.

This chain joins TRBV6-1 and TRBJ1-3; possibly TRBD1 for D (6 bases). Germline lookup yields CDR1 MNHNS and CDR2 SASEGT. This CDR3 is 16 amino acids long. The V end lost 0 bases, the J end lost 0 bases, and 9 bases lay between the germline ends. The CDR3 is CASSEATGSSGNTIYF. The CDR3 nucleotides read TGTGCCAGCAGTGAAGCGACAGGATCCTCTGGAAACACCATATATTTT.

The V call is TRBV2, the J call TRBJ2-7; D not certain. This CDR3 is built from 12 residues. In germline, CDR1 is SNHLY, CDR2 FYNNEI. Trimming stripped 8 bases from V and 1 base from J, with 9 bases between. The CDR3: CASERLSYEQYF. As DNA, the CDR3 is TGTGCCAGCGAGCGATTATCCTACGAGCAGTACTTC.

This clone has more than one count but fewer than ten. V is TRBV19 and J is TRBJ2-7; D remains ambiguous. The CDR3 is made up of 14 amino acids. V was cut by 7 bases and J by 1 base, with 14 bases left in between. CDR1 is LNHDA, CDR2 SQIVND, per germline (reference sequence). The CDR3 spells CASKRMGSSYEQYF. CDR3 DNA sequence: TGTGCCAGTAAACGAATGGGCTCTTCCTACGAGCAGTACTTC.

The chain employs TRBV27 and TRBJ1-1; maybe TRBD1 (5 bases). Germline V gene data show CDR1 as MNHEY and CDR2 as SMNVEV (reference sequence). This CDR3 is built from 11 residues. Trimming left V 2 bases short and J 7 bases short, with 5 bases between. The CDR3 region has the DNA TGTGCCAGCAGTTTAAGGGGTGAAGCTTTCTTT. Its protein product is CASSLRGEAFF.

The CDR3 is CAWSGTAGNTIYF. CDR3 nucleotide sequence: TGTGCCTGGAGTGGGACAGCAGGAAACACCATATATTTT. V and J are TRBV30 and TRBJ1-3; a weak D match, TRBD1 (6 bases). Germline CDR1 is GTSNPN and CDR2 is SVGIG (reference sequence). V was clipped by 1 base and J by 4 bases, with 8 bases between them. The CDR3 is made up of 13 amino acids.

V and J are TRBV2 and TRBJ1-1; 7 bases match TRBD1. V dropped 11 bases and J dropped 0; count of bases not matched to a gene: 6. The germline V gene encodes CDR1 SNHLY and CDR2 FYNNEI. The CDR3 totals 13 residues. CDR3 coding DNA: TGTGCCGTTGGGGACAGTTTGAACACTGAAGCTTTCTTT. As protein: CAVGDSLNTEAFF.